Below, one T cell receptor beta chain is given with its context. The entry originates in a study of blood T cell repertoires in COVID-19. As handled by the study authors: Amplifying reference gene primers gave estimates of nucleated cell counts. The assay was immunoSEQ multiplex PCR, and TCRdb's table has in-frame clones only and misses some. That table furnishes V, J and clone size, whereas the DNA furnished D and trimming. The sample yields about 120,000 clones, 75% to 85% seen once. V was trimmed by 4 bases and J by 0 bases, leaving 11 bases between them. The CDR3 extends over 16 amino acids. From germline, CDR1 is SGDLS and CDR2 YYNGEE.

The receptor was derived from a woman in her sixties or seventies with acute or convalescent COVID-19. Sequencing was carried out using peripheral blood. The chain links TRBV9 to TRBJ1-6; a weak D match, TRBD1 (5 bases). The DNA for the CDR3 is TGTGCCAGCAGCTCAGGGTTAAGCTCCTATAATTCACCCCTCCACTTT. It encodes CASSSGLSSYNSPLHF.